This T cell receptor beta chain is drawn from a study of beta chain features in type 1 diabetes. The authors reverse transcribed all of the isolated RNA, so sequencing captured expressed TCRB transcripts. Clones were read by immunoSEQ multiplex PCR, and TCRdb kept only the in-frame ones, dropping some. The sample records 300,000 to 450,000 clones, around a fifth being singletons. CDR3 length: 13 residues. Germline V lookup: CDR1 MNHEY, CDR2 SVGAGI. After removal of 5 bases from V and 7 bases from J, the junction contained 3 bases not matched to a gene. The V and J genes are TRBV6-5 and TRBJ2-1, with 9 nucleotides matching TRBD1. The source material was naive CD4+ T cells from blood. The sequence was obtained from a woman under 30 in good health. CDR3 in amino acids: CASSRQGENEQFF. The CDR3 DNA reads as TGTGCCAGCAGTAGACAGGGGGAGAATGAGCAGTTCTTC.